This TCR beta chain was retrieved from a study of cytomegalovirus exposure and HLA in healthy donors. The primer mix had 60 Vbeta and 13 Jbeta primers. TCRdb's table, derived via immunoSEQ multiplex PCR, lists solely in-frame clones and lacks some. The table lists 60,000 to 70,000 clones, about 84% of them singletons, with 7.8% in the top ten. CDR1 and CDR2 from the germline V gene are SGHNT and YYREEE (reference sequence). The CDR3 covers 18 residues. V shed 4 bases and J shed 0 bases, with 22 bases lying between them. Unrecorded immune exposure was likely among donors, who were nominally healthy when sampled. Points on this clone: Its target is unknown.

Study-wide results and caveats: Sequences of the TCR beta chain were said to predict the HLA-A and HLA-B alleles of most subjects accurately. Some V segments, TRBV6-2 and TRBV6-3 among them, were indistinguishable and were therefore excluded.

The sequenced sample was PBMCs. This sequence was found in a man younger than 35 in good health and CMV-seropositive. The genes are TRBV5-4 and TRBJ1-1; D is perhaps TRBD1 (6 bases). The CDR3 coding sequence is TGTGCCAGCAGCGATGAACAGGGTTGGGATCAAATGAACACTGAAGCTTTCTTT. It encodes CASSDEQGWDQMNTEAFF.